The 17 T cell receptor beta chains below all came from one sample that was sequenced in a study of shared clonotypes between healthy human individuals. Generated by immunoSEQ multiplex PCR, the TCRdb table keeps only in-frame clones and is missing some. The sample lists 2.5 million or so clones, approximately 90% occurring once. The sequencing sample was made of naive CD4+ T cells sorted from blood. Subset noted: CD45RA+ positively selected. The receptors were gathered from a young man in good health.

The chain employs TRBV27 and TRBJ2-1; the D gene is possibly TRBD2 (5 bases). Per the germline V gene, CDR1 is MNHEY and CDR2 is SMNVEV (reference sequence). V shed 5 bases and J shed 3 bases, with 8 bases lying between them. The CDR3 runs to 13 residues. The DNA of the CDR3 is TGTGCCAGCAGTGGTAGCGACTACAATGAGCAGTTCTTC. Its protein is CASSGSDYNEQFF.

The rearrangement links TRBV11-2 to TRBJ2-7; possible D gene TRBD1, 5 bases. V was clipped by 1 base and J by 2 bases, with 15 bases between them. The germline gives CDR1 SGHAT, CDR2 FQNNGV. The CDR3 covers 16 residues. CDR3 residues: CASSLAPGRRAYEQYF. Written as DNA, the CDR3 is TGTGCCAGCAGCTTAGCTCCAGGGCGCAGGGCCTACGAGCAGTACTTC.

The V and J genes are TRBV30 and TRBJ2-7; D is perhaps TRBD2 (5 bases). V was pared by 3 bases and J by 5 bases, with 8 bases between. Germline CDR1 GTSNPN, CDR2 SVGIG (reference sequence). The CDR3 length is 11 residues. The CDR3 coding sequence is TGTGCCTGGAGGGCGCGGGACGAGCAGTACTTC. Its translation is CAWRARDEQYF.

The CDR3 here is CASSLLHETGAYEQYF. The CDR3 coding sequence is TGTGCCAGCAGCTTATTGCATGAGACAGGAGCCTACGAGCAGTACTTC. The chain combines TRBV7-6 with TRBJ2-7; a weak D match, TRBD1 (6 bases). In germline, CDR1 is SGHVS, CDR2 FNYEAQ. The CDR3 loop spans 16 amino acids. The V end was cut by 2 bases, the J end by 2 bases, with 16 bases between.

This clone was observed once. V is TRBV15 and J is TRBJ2-3; D is undetermined. CDR1 is LNHNV, CDR2 YYDKDF, per germline (reference sequence). There are 16 residues in the CDR3. V was trimmed by 1 base and J by 0 bases, leaving 11 bases between them. The CDR3 loop reads CATSRAKVESTDTQYF. The CDR3 DNA is TGTGCCACCAGCAGAGCTAAGGTGGAGAGCACAGATACGCAGTATTTT.

The genes are TRBV7-2 and TRBJ1-2; TRBD1 aligns across 7 bases. This CDR3 spans 14 amino acids. After removal of 1 base from V and 7 bases from J, the junction contained 6 bases not matched to a gene. Germline V gene data show CDR1 as SGHTA and CDR2 as FQGNSA. The CDR3 region has the DNA TGTGCCAGCAGCTTAGGCCGACAGGGCCGTGGCTACACCTTC. Residues: CASSLGRQGRGYTF.

The V gene is TRBV25-1, the J gene TRBJ1-4; a possible D gene is TRBD1 (5 bases). V gave up 5 bases and J gave up 5 bases, with 15 bases separating them. CDR1 and CDR2 from the germline V gene are MGHDK and SYGVNS. This CDR3 has 15 residues. For the CDR3, the DNA is TGTGCCAGCAGTATCCGTGGGGCCCTAAATGAAAAACTGTTTTTT. Protein: CASSIRGALNEKLFF. Full variable domain (outside the CDR3, taken from reference TRBV25-1 and TRBJ1-4): EADIYQTPRYLVIGTGKKITLECSQTMGHDKMYWYQQDPGMELHLIHYSYGVNSTEKGDLSSESTVSRIRTEHFPLTLESARPSHTSQYLCASSIRGALNEKLFFGSGTQLSVL.

CDR3 nucleotides: TGTGCCAGCAGCCCCAGAGAAACCCCCGGATATTCACCCCTCCACTTT. It is translated as CASSPRETPGYSPLHF. The chain links TRBV7-6 to TRBJ1-6; no firm D call. V lost 5 bases and J 8 bases, leaving 19 bases between the germline ends. CDR3 size: 16 residues. CDR1 is SGHVS, CDR2 FNYEAQ, per germline.

The rearrangement joins TRBV19 to TRBJ2-2; possible D gene TRBD1, 6 bases. Germline CDR1 is LNHDA and CDR2 is SQIVND (reference sequence). The CDR3 consists of 15 residues. Trimming took off 6 bases at V and 4 bases at J, with 15 bases between the two ends. The CDR3 loop is CASSQDGQITGELFF. CDR3 sequence (DNA): TGTGCCAGTAGCCAGGACGGACAGATCACCGGGGAGCTGTTTTTT.

CDR3 coding DNA: TGTGCCAGCAGCTTAGCCCGGACAGGGGATGGCTACACCTTC. It specifies CASSLARTGDGYTF. The chain joins TRBV7-2 to TRBJ1-2; 9 positions match TRBD1. The CDR3 extends over 14 amino acids. Germline lookup yields CDR1 SGHTA and CDR2 FQGNSA. Trimming took 0 bases from V and 6 from J; bases not matched to a gene: 2. Filled out from reference TRBV7-2 and TRBJ1-2, the complete variable domain reads GAGVSQSPSNKVTEKGKDVELRCDPISGHTALYWYRQSLGQGLEFLIYFQGNSAPDKSGLPSDRFSAERTGGSVSTLTIQRTQQEDSAVYLCASSLARTGDGYTFGSGTRLTVV.

The chain recombines TRBV5-4 with TRBJ2-2; D is uncertain. Germline loops: CDR1 SGHNT, CDR2 YYREEE (reference sequence). V lost 7 bases to trimming and J lost 2 bases, with 9 bases between them. The CDR3 is 13 amino acids. The CDR3 sequence: CASERHNTGELFF. The CDR3 bases are TGTGCCAGCGAACGACACAACACCGGGGAGCTGTTTTTT.

The chain joins TRBV7-2 to TRBJ1-1; 7 bases match TRBD1. The trim removed 1 base at V and 10 bases at J, leaving 12 bases unmatched. The CDR3 has 15 residues. Germline V gives CDR1 SGHTA, CDR2 FQGNSA. The CDR3 DNA follows: TGTGCCAGCAGCTTAGTTAGGGACAGCCGTTCCGGAGCTTTCTTT. Its protein product is CASSLVRDSRSGAFF.

The rearrangement uses TRBV30 and TRBJ2-7; 13 bases align to TRBD2. Trimming removed 1 base from V and 0 bases from J; junction bases left unmatched: 6. Germline CDR1 is GTSNPN and CDR2 is SVGIG (reference sequence). There are 17 residues in the CDR3. The CDR3 protein is CAWSGTSGSRASYEQYF. For the CDR3, the DNA is TGTGCCTGGAGTGGGACTAGCGGGAGTAGGGCCTCCTACGAGCAGTACTTC.

This clone came up once. V and J are TRBV27 and TRBJ2-2; tentatively, D is TRBD1 (7 bases). The V end was cut by 8 bases, the J end by 3 bases, with 10 bases between. This CDR3 is built from 13 residues. Germline CDR1 MNHEY, CDR2 SMNVEV (reference sequence). The CDR3 nucleotides are TGTGCCAGCGCGGGACAGTACACCGGGGAGCTGTTTTTT. Translated: CASAGQYTGELFF.

The chain combines TRBV6-1 with TRBJ2-7; D is perhaps TRBD1 (5 bases). Per the germline V gene, CDR1 is MNHNS and CDR2 is SASEGT. This CDR3 contains 12 residues. V was shortened by 2 bases and J by 7 bases, with 9 bases between the two germline ends. CDR3 nucleotides: TGTGCCAGCAGTGAACGCAGGGAAGAGCAGTACTTC. Protein product: CASSERREEQYF.

The chain combines TRBV7-8 with TRBJ1-6; the D gene is possibly TRBD1 (6 bases). CDR3 length: 14 amino acids. Trimming pared 6 bases from V and 11 bases from J, leaving 17 bases between. CDR1 is SGHVS and CDR2 is FQNEAQ in the germline V gene. CDR3 region: CASSSGPGETPLHF. CDR3 coding DNA: TGTGCCAGCAGTTCCGGGCCAGGGGAGACACCCCTCCACTTT.

CDR3 region: CASSWGVSGPNTGELFF. The CDR3 DNA sequence: TGTGCCAGCAGCTGGGGGGTCTCTGGACCGAACACCGGGGAGCTGTTTTTT. The chain recombines TRBV5-8 with TRBJ2-2, with a tentative D call TRBD2 (6 bases). Germline V gene data show CDR1 as SGHTS and CDR2 as YDEGEE. This CDR3 is 17 amino acids long. Between the trimmed V and J ends, which lost 3 bases and 0 bases, there was a span of 15 bases.